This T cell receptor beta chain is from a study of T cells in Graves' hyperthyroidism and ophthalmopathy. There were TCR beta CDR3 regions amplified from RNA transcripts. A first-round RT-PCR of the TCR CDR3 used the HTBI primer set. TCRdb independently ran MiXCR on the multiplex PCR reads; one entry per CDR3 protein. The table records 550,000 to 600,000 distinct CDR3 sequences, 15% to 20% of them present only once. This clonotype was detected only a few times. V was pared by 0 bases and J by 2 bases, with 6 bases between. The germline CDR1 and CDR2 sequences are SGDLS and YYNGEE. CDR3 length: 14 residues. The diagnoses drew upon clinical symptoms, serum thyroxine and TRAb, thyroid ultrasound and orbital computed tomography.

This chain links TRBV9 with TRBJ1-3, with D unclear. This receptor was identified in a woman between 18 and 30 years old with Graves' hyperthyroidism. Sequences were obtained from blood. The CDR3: CASSVGLAGNTIYF. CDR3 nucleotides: TGTGCCAGCAGCGTAGGTCTGGCTGGAAACACCATATATTTT.